This note documents a single T cell receptor beta chain sequence. Recruited during active infection, patients (from Seattle) were subsequently followed longitudinally. Sequenced by immunoSEQ multiplex PCR; TCRdb stores in-frame clones only, minus some. This table has approximately 210,000 clones, about nine tenths appearing once. The CDR3 spans 14 residues. Trimming removed 1 base at V and 6 bases at J, with 12 bases between. The germline gives CDR1 LGHNA, CDR2 YNFKEQ. These data originate in a study of blood T cell repertoires in COVID-19. Study summary: The United States, Italy and Spain provided the acute and convalescent COVID-19 samples.

The TCR originated in a man aged 50-60 years with COVID-19, enrolled during active disease. The rearrangement uses TRBV4-2 and TRBJ1-1; D unclear. The sequenced sample was peripheral blood. Here the CDR3 reads CASSQVPTEAEAFF. The CDR3 nucleotides are TGTGCCAGCAGCCAAGTGCCCACCGAGGCTGAAGCTTTCTTT.